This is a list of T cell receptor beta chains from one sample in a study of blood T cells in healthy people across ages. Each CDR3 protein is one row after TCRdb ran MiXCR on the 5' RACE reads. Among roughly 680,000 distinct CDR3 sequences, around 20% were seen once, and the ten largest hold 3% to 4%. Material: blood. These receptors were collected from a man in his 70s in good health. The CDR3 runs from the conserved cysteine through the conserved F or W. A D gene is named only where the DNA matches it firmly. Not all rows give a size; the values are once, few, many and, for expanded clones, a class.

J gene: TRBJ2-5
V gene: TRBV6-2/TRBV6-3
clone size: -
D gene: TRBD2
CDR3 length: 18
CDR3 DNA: TGTGCCAGCAGTTTACGAAAGAGCGGGAGGGCCTTAATTGAGACCCAGTACTTC
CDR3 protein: CASSLRKSGRALIETQYF

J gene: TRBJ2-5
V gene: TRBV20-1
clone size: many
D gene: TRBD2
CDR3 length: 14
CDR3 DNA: TGCAGTGCGAAGACTAGCGGGATTAGGGAGACCCAGTACTTC
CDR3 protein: CSAKTSGIRETQYF

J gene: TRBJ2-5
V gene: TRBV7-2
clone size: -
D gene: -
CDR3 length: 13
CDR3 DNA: TGTGCCAGCAGCTTACGCGGGGAAAGAGAACAGTACTTC
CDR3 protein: CASSLRGEREQYF

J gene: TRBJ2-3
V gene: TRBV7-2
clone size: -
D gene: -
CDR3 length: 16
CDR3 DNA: TGTGCCAGCAGCTCACACAGCGGAATCCTCACAGATACGCAGTATTTT
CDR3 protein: CASSSHSGILTDTQYF

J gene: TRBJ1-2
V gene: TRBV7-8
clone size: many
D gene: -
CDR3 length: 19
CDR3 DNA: TGTGCCAGCAGCTTAGGAGGGGGAAGGGCCAGTCCAGGTCTGGGCGGCTACACCTTC
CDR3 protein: CASSLGGGRASPGLGGYTF

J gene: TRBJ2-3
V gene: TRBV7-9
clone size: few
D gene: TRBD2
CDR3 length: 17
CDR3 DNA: TGTGCCAGCAGCTTATCCCGTCGCGGGAGGTTCACAGATACGCAGTATTTT
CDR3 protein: CASSLSRRGRFTDTQYF

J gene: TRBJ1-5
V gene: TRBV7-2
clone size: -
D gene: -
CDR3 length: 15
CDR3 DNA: TGTGCCAGCAGCTTAGGGGGATTGAGCAATCAGCCCCAGCATTTT
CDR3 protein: CASSLGGLSNQPQHF

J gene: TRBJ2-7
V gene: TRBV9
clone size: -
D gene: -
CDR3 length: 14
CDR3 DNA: TGTGCCAGCAGCGTGGGGGACAACTCCTACGAGCAGTACTTC
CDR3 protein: CASSVGDNSYEQYF

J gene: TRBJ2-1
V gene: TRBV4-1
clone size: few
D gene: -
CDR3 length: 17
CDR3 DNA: TGCGCCAGCAGCCAAAAAGGCGTAAAGAGCTCCTACAATGAGCAGTTCTTC
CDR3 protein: CASSQKGVKSSYNEQFF

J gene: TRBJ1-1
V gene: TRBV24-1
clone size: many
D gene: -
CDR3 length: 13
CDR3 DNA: TGTGCCACCAGGGACAGATCGAACACTGAAGCTTTCTTT
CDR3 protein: CATRDRSNTEAFF

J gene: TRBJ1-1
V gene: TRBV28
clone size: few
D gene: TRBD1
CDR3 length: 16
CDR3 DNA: TGTGCCAGCAGTCGTTTTACAGGGGCTGGCAACACTGAAGCTTTCTTT
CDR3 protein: CASSRFTGAGNTEAFF

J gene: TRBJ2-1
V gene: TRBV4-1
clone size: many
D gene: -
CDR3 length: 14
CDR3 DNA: TGCGCCAGCAGCCAAGATACAGGGTACAATGAGCAGTTCTTC
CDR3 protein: CASSQDTGYNEQFF